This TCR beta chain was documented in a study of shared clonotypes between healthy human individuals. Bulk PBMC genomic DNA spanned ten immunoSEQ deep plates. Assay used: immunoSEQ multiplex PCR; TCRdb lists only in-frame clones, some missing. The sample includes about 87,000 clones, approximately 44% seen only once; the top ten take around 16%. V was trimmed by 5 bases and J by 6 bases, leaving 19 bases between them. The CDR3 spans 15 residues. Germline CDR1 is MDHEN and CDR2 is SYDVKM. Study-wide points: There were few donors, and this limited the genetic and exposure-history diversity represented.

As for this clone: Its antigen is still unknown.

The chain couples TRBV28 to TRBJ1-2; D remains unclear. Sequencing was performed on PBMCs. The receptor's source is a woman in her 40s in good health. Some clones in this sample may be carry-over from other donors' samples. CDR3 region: CASSPPAFSYDGYTF. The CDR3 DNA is TGTGCCAGCAGTCCCCCAGCGTTCTCATATGATGGCTACACCTTC.